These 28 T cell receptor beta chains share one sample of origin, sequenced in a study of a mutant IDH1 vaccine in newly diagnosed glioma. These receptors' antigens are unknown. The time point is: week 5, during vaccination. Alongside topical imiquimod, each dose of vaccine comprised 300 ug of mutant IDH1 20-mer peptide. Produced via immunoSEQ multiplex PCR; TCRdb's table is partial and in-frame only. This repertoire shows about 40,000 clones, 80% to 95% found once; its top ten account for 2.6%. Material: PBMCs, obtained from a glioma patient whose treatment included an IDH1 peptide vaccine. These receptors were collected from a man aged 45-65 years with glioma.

The CDR3 protein is CSVGRFQEDTQYF. Written as DNA, the CDR3 is TGCAGCGTTGGGAGGTTTCAAGAAGATACGCAGTATTTT. This chain joins TRBV29-1 and TRBJ2-3, with D possibly being TRBD2 (5 bases). Trimming took off 4 bases at V and 5 bases at J, with 13 bases between the two ends. There are 13 residues in the CDR3. CDR1 and CDR2 (germline): SQVTM, ANQGSEA.

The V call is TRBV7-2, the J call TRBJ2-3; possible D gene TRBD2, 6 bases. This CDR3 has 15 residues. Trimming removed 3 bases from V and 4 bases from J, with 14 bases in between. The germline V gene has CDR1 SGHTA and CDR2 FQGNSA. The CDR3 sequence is CASSFVGLSADTQYF. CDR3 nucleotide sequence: TGTGCCAGCAGCTTTGTTGGACTATCCGCAGATACGCAGTATTTT. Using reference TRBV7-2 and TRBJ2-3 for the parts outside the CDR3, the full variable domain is GAGVSQSPSNKVTEKGKDVELRCDPISGHTALYWYRQSLGQGLEFLIYFQGNSAPDKSGLPSDRFSAERTGGSVSTLTIQRTQQEDSAVYLCASSFVGLSADTQYFGPGTRLTVL.

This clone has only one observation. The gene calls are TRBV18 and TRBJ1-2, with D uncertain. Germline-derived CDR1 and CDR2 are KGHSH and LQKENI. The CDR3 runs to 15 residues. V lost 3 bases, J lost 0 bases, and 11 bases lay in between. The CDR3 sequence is CASSPQSDSNYGYTF. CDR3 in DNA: TGTGCCAGCTCACCGCAAAGCGATTCTAACTATGGCTACACCTTC.

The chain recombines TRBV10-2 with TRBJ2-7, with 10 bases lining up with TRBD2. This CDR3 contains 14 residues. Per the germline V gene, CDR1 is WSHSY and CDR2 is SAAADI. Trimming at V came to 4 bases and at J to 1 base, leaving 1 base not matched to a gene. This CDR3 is CASSGTSGSYEQYF. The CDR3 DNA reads TGCGCCAGCAGTGGGACTAGCGGTTCCTACGAGCAGTACTTC.

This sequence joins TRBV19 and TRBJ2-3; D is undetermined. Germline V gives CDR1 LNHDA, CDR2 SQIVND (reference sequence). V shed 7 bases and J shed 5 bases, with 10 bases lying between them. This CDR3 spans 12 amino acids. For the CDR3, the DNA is TGTGCCAGTACCGACCTGGAAGATACGCAGTATTTT. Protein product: CASTDLEDTQYF. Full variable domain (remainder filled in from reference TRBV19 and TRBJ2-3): DGGITQSPKYLFRKEGQNVTLSCEQNLNHDAMYWYRQDPGQGLRLIYYSQIVNDFQKGDIAEGYSVSREKKESFPLTVTSAQKNPTAFYLCASTDLEDTQYFGPGTRLTVL.

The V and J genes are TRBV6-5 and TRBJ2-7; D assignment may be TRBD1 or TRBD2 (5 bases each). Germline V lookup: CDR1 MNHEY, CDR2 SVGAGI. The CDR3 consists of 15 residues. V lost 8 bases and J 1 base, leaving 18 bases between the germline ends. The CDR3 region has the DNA TGTGCCAGCGCCCTAGAGGGGCTAAGATCCTACGAGCAGTACTTC. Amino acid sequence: CASALEGLRSYEQYF.

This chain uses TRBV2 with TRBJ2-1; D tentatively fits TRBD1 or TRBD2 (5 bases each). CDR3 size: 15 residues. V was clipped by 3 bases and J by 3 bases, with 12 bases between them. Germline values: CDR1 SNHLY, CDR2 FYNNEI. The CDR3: CASSEGDRGYNEQFF. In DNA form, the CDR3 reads TGTGCCAGCAGTGAGGGGGATAGGGGCTACAATGAGCAGTTCTTC.

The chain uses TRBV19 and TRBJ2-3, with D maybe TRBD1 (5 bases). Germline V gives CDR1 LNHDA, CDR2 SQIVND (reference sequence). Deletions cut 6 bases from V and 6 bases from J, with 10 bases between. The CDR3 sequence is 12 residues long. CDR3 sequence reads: CASRISGDTQYF. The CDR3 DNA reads TGTGCCAGTAGGATCTCAGGGGATACGCAGTATTTT.

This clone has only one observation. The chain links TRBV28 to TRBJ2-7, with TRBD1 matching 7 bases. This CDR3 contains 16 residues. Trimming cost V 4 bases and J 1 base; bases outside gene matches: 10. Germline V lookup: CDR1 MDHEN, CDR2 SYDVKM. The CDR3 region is CASSSPLGQISYEQYF. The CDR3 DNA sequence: TGTGCCAGCAGTTCCCCCCTGGGACAGATTTCCTACGAGCAGTACTTC.

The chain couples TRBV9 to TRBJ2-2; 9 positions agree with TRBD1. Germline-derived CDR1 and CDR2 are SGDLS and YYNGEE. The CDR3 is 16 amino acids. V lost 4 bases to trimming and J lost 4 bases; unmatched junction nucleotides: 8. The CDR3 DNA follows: TGTGCCAGCAGCACCTGGACAGGGGTTGGCACCGGGGAGCTGTTTTTT. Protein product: CASSTWTGVGTGELFF.

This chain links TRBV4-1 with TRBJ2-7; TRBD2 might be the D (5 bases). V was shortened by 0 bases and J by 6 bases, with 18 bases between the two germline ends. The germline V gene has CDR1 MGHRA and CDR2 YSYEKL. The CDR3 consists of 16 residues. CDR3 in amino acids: CASSQDERRAVLEQYF. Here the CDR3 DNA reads TGCGCCAGCAGCCAAGATGAAAGGCGGGCGGTGCTCGAGCAGTACTTC.

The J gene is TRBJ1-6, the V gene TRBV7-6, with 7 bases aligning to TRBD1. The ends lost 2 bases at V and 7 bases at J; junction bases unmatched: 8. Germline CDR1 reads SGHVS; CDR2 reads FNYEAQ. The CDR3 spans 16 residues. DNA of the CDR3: TGTGCCAGCAGCTTATCCCCAGGGGGATACAATTCACCCCTCCACTTT. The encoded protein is CASSLSPGGYNSPLHF.

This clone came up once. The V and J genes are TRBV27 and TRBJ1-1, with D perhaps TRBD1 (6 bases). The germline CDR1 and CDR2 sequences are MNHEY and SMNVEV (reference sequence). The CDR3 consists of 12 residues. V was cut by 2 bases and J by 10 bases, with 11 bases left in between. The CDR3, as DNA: TGTGCCAGCAGTTTAACCGGCAGGGGAGCTTTCTTT. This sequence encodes CASSLTGRGAFF.

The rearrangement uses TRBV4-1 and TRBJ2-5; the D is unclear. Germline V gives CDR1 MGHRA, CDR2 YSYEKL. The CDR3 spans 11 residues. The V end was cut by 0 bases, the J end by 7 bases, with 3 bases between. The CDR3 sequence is CASSQERTQYF. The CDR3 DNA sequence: TGCGCCAGCAGCCAAGAAAGGACCCAGTACTTC.

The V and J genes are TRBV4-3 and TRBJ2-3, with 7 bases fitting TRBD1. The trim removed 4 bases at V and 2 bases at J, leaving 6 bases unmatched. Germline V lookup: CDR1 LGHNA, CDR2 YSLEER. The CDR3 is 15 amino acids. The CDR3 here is CASSLGTVTTDTQYF. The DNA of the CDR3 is TGCGCCAGCAGCCTCGGGACAGTGACCACAGATACGCAGTATTTT.

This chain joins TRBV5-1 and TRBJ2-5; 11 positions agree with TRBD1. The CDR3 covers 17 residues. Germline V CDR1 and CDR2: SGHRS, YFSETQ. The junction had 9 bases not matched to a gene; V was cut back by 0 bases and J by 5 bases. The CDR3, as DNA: TGCGCCAGCAGCTTGGGACGGACAGGGGGCTTTGCGGAGACCCAGTACTTC. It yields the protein CASSLGRTGGFAETQYF.

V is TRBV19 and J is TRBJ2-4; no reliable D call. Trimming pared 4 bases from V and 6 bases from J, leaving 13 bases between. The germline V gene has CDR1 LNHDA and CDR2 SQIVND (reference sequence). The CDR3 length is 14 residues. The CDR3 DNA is TGTGCCAGTAGTACAAGTGCCCTCTTAAACATTCAGTACTTC. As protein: CASSTSALLNIQYF.

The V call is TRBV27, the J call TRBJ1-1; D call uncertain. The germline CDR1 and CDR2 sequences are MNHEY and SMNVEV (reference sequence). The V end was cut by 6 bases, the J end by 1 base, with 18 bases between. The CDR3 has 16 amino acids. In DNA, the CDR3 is TGTGCCAGCAGCCGCGAAGGGCGGGTTAGGAACACTGAAGCTTTCTTT. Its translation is CASSREGRVRNTEAFF.

DNA of the CDR3: TGTGCCAGTAGTACCCTGGGGGGGGCGCCGAACACTGAAGCTTTCTTT. Translating it yields CASSTLGGAPNTEAFF. This chain connects TRBV19 to TRBJ1-1, with TRBD1 as a possible D gene (6 bases). This CDR3 has 16 amino acids. Germline CDR1 LNHDA, CDR2 SQIVND (reference sequence). V lost 4 bases, J lost 1 base, and 16 bases lay in between.

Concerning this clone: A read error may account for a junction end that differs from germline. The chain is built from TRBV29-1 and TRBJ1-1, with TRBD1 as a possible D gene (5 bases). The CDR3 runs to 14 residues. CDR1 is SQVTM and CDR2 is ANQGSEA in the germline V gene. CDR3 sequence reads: CSDEIEGMNTGAFF. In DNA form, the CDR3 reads TGCAGCGATGAAATCGAGGGGATGAACACTGGAGCTTTCTTT.

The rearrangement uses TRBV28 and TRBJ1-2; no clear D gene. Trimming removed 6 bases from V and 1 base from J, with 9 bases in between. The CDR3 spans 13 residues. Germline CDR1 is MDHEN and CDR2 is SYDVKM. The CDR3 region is CASRSGINYGYTF. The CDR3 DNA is TGTGCCAGCAGGTCTGGAATTAACTATGGCTACACCTTC.

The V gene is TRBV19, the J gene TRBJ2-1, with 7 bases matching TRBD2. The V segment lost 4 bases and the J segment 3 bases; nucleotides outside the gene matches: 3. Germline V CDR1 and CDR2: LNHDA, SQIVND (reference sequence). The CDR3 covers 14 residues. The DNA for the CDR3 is TGTGCCAGTAGTACTAGCGGCGGCTACAATGAGCAGTTCTTC. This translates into CASSTSGGYNEQFF.

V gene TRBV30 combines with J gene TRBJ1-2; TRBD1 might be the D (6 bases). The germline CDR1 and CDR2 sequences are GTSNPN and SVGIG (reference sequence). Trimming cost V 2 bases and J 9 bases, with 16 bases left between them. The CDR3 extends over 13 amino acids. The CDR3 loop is CAWSKRDTGRYTF. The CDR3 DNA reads TGTGCCTGGAGTAAGAGGGACACGGGGCGCTACACCTTC.

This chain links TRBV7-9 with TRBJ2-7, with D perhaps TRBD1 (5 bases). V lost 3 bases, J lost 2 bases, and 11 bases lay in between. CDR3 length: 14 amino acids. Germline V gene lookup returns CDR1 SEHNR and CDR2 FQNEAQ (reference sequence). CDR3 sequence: CASSFSDSPYEQYF. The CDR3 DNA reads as TGTGCCAGCAGCTTCAGTGACAGCCCCTACGAGCAGTACTTC.

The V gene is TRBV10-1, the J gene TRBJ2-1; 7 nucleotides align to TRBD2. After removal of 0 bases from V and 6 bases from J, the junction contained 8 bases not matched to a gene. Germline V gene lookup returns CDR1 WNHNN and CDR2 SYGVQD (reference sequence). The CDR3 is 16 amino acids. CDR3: CASSESMGGPPNEQFF. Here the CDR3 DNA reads TGCGCCAGCAGTGAGTCGATGGGAGGGCCTCCCAATGAGCAGTTCTTC.

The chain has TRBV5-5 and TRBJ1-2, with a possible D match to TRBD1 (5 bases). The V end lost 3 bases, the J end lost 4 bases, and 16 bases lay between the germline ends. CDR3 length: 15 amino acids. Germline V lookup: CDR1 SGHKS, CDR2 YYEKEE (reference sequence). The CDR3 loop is CASSSSQGRSYGYTF. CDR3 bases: TGTGCCAGCAGCTCATCGCAGGGTCGGAGCTATGGCTACACCTTC.

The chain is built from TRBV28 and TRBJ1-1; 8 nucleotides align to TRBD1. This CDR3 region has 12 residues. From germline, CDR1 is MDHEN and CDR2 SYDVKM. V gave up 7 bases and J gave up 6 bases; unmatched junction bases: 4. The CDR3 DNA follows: TGTGCCAGCACCGACAGGGGCGCTGAAGCTTTCTTT. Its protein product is CASTDRGAEAFF.

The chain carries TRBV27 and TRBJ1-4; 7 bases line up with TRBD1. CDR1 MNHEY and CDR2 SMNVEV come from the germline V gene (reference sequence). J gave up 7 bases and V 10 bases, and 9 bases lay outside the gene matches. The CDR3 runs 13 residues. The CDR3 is CATRGAGTEKLFF. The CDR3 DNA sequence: TGTGCCACCAGGGGGGCAGGGACTGAAAAACTGTTTTTT. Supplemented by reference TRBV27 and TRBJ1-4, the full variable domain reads EAQVTQNPRYLITVTGKKLTVTCSQNMNHEYMSWYRQDPGLGLRQIYYSMNVEVTDKGDVPEGYKVSRKEKRNFPLILESPSPNQTSLYFCATRGAGTEKLFFGSGTQLSVL.